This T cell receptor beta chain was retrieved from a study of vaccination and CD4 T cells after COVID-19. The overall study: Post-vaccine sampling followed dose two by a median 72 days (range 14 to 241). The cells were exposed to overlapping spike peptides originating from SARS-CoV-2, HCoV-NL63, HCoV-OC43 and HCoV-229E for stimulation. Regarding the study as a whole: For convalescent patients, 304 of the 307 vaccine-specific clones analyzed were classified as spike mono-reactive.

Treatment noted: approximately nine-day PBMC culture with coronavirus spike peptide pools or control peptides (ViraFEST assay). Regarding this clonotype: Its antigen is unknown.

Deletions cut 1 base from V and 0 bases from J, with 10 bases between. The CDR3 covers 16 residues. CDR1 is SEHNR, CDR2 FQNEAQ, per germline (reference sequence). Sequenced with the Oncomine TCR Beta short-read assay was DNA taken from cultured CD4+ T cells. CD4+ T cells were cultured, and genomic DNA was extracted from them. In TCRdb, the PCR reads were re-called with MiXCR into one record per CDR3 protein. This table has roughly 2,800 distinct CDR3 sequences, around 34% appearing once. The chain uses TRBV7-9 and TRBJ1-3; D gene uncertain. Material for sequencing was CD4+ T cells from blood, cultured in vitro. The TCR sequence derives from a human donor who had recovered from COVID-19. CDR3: CASSLDPLYSGNTIYF. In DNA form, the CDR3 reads TGTGCCAGCAGCTTAGATCCTCTCTACTCTGGAAACACCATATATTTT.